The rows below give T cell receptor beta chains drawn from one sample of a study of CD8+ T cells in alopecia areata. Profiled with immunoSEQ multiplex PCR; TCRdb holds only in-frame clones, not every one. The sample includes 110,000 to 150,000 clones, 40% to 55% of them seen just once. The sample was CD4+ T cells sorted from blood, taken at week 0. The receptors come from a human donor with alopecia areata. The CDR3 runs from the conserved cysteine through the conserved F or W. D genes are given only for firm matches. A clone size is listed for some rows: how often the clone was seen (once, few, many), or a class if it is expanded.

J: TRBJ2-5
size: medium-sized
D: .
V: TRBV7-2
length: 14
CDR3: CASSLALTQETQYF
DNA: TGTGCCAGCAGCTTAGCCCTTACCCAAGAGACCCAGTACTTC

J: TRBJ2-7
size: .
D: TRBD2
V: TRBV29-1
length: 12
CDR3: CSAGSGTYEQYF
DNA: TGCAGCGCCGGAAGCGGGACCTACGAGCAGTACTTC

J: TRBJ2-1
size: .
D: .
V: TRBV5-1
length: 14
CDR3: CASRGAGVYNEQFF
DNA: TGCGCCAGCAGGGGGGCGGGAGTCTACAATGAGCAGTTCTTC

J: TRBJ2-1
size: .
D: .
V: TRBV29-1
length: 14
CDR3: CSAHRDGPYNEQFF
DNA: TGCAGCGCCCATCGGGACGGACCCTACAATGAGCAGTTCTTC

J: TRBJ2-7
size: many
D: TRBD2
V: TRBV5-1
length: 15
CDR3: CASSLAGGRVDEQYF
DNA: TGCGCCAGCAGCTTGGCGGGAGGAAGAGTAGACGAGCAGTACTTC

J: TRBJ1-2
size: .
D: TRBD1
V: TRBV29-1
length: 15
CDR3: CSVPPGTGVPGGYTF
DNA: TGCAGCGTTCCTCCGGGGACAGGGGTCCCTGGGGGCTACACCTTC

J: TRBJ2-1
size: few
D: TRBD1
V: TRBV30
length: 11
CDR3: CAWSPGGWSFF
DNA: TGTGCCTGGAGTCCAGGGGGTTGGTCGTTCTTC

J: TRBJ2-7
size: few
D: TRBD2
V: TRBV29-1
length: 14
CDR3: CSAVVGGGRDEQYF
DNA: TGCAGCGCCGTGGTCGGCGGGGGAAGGGACGAGCAGTACTTC

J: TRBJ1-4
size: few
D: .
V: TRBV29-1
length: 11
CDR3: CSAALGEKLFF
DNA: TGCAGCGCAGCCTTGGGAGAAAAACTGTTTTTT

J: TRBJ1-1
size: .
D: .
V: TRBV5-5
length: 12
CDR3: CASSLGQEVAFF
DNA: TGTGCCAGCAGCTTGGGACAGGAGGTAGCTTTCTTT

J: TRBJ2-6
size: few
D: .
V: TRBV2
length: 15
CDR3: CATRGQGLGANVLTF
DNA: TGTGCCACCCGAGGGCAGGGGCTTGGGGCCAACGTCCTGACTTTC

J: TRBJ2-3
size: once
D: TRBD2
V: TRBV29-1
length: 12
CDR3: CSGLAGVDTQYF
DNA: TGCAGCGGATTAGCGGGAGTGGATACGCAGTATTTT

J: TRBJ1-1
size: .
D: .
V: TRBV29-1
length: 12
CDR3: CSAVWGNTEAFF
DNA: TGCAGCGCTGTCTGGGGGAACACTGAAGCTTTCTTT

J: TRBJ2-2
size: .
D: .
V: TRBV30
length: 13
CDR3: CAWRLGYTGELFF
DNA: TGTGCCTGGAGACTGGGCTACACCGGGGAGCTGTTTTTT

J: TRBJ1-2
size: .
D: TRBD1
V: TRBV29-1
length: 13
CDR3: CSVEESGGRGYTF
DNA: TGCAGCGTTGAAGAATCAGGGGGCCGAGGCTACACCTTC

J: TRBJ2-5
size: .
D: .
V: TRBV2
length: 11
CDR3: CASTGQETQYF
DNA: TGTGCCAGCACAGGGCAAGAGACCCAGTACTTC

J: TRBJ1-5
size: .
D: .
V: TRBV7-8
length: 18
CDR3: CASSLASLGKESNQPQHF
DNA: TGTGCCAGCAGCTTAGCGTCCTTAGGGAAGGAGAGCAATCAGCCCCAGCATTTT

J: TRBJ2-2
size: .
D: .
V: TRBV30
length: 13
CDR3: CAWAEQSGGELFF
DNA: TGTGCCTGGGCTGAACAGTCCGGCGGGGAGCTGTTTTTT

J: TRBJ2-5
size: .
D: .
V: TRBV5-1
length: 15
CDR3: CASSLGGPPEETQYF
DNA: TGCGCCAGCAGTCTCGGGGGGCCCCCCGAAGAGACCCAGTACTTC

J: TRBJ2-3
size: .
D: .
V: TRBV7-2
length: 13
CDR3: CASSLGQGDTQYF
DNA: TGTGCCAGCAGCTTAGGGCAGGGTGATACGCAGTATTTT

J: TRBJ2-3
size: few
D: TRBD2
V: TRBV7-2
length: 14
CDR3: CASSEGTSQDTQYF
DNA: TGTGCCAGCAGCGAGGGGACTAGCCAAGATACGCAGTATTTT

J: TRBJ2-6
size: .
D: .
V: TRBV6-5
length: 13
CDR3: CASRNTGANVLTF
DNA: TGTGCCAGCAGAAATACTGGGGCCAACGTCCTGACTTTC

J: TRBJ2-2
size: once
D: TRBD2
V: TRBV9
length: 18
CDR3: CASSVLPGLAGGTGELFF
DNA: TGTGCCAGCAGCGTTTTACCGGGACTAGCGGGAGGGACCGGGGAGCTGTTTTTT

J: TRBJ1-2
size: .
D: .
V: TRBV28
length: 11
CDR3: CASRQNYGYTF
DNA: TGTGCCAGCCGGCAGAACTATGGCTACACCTTC

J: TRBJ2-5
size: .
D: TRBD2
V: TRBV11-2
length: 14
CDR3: CASSLSGGGETQYF
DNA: TGTGCCAGCAGCCTTAGCGGGGGAGGGGAGACCCAGTACTTC

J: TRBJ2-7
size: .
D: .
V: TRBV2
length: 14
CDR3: CASSEAPGGYEQYF
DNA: TGTGCCAGCAGTGAAGCCCCAGGGGGGTACGAGCAGTACTTC

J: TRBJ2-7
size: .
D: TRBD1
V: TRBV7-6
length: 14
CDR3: CASRGQAKTYEQYF
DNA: TGTGCCAGCAGAGGACAGGCAAAGACCTACGAGCAGTACTTC